This T cell receptor beta chain was identified in a study of cytomegalovirus exposure and HLA in healthy donors. Study-level results: CMV antigen specificity of a few CMV-associated chains was confirmed in vitro.

PCR primers comprised 60 Vbeta and 13 Jbeta primers. Some clones are missing from TCRdb's copy, which holds only in-frame ones; the method was immunoSEQ multiplex PCR. The sample consists of tens of thousands of clones, roughly nine tenths of them appearing once. There are 14 residues in the CDR3. Germline loops: CDR1 MNHEY, CDR2 SVGAGI. J gave up 8 bases and V 7 bases, and 9 bases lay outside the gene matches. The table lists this clone with a few counts. Its specificity is not known. Material: PBMCs. This chain connects TRBV6-5 to TRBJ1-4; 8 positions match TRBD1. This clonotype originated in a woman between 18 and 29 years old in good health and CMV-seronegative. The CDR3 here is CASKSGTGEEKLFF. CDR3 in DNA: TGTGCCAGCAAATCCGGGACAGGTGAAGAAAAACTGTTTTTT.